This paragraph covers one T cell receptor (beta chain) sequence. The antigen is undetermined. The source of the sample is a study of a mutant IDH1 vaccine in newly diagnosed glioma. Documented time point: week 47, end of study. All doses held 300 ug of mutant IDH1 20-mer peptide, with topical imiquimod. Sequencing used immunoSEQ multiplex PCR; TCRdb keeps in-frame clones, though not all of them. The data hold about 56,000 clones, with less than 90% observed a single time. The sequencing here drew on PBMCs, taken from a glioma patient whose treatment included an IDH1 peptide vaccine. The clonotype originates from a woman between 50 and 59 years old with glioma.

The CDR3 region is CASSDLVGTTF. The CDR3 DNA is TGTGCCAGTTCTGACCTCGTCGGCACCACCTTC. J is TRBJ1-2 and V is TRBV19; D is unclear. CDR1 and CDR2 from the germline V gene are LNHDA and SQIVND (reference sequence). The CDR3 sequence is 11 residues long. V dropped 8 bases and J dropped 13 bases, with 17 bases sitting between them.